A selection of T cell receptor beta chains follows, all from one sample in a study of blood T cell repertoires in COVID-19. Using immunoSEQ multiplex PCR, the repertoire was profiled, and TCRdb retains in-frame clones only, with some absent. The data show 250,000 to 300,000 clones, with roughly 90% seen just once and 2.2% held by the top ten. Sequenced sample: peripheral blood. The receptors were gathered from a woman between 50 and 59 years old who had recovered from COVID-19. CDR3s include the opening cysteine and the closing phenylalanine or tryptophan. The D gene is left open where the match is weak. Part of the rows lack a size; the others show once, few, many or a class for expanded clones.

V,size,D,J,DNA,CDR3
TRBV4-3,-,-,TRBJ1-2,TGCGCCAGCAGCCAAGATGGGGAGCTCTATGGCTACACCTTC,CASSQDGELYGYTF
TRBV3-1/TRBV3-2,-,-,TRBJ2-5,TGTGCCAGCAGCCGGCAACAAGAGACCCAGTACTTC,CASSRQQETQYF
TRBV27,-,-,TRBJ1-5,TGTGCCAGCAGTTTTCGGGGTAGCAATCAGCCCCAGCATTTT,CASSFRGSNQPQHF
TRBV6-6,many,TRBD1,TRBJ2-3,TGTGCCAGCAGTTACCAGGACAGGGTGCTCTCAGATACGCAGTATTTT,CASSYQDRVLSDTQYF
TRBV27,-,-,TRBJ1-1,TGTGCCAGCAAGGGTCGGGGGGGGAACACTGAAGCTTTCTTT,CASKGRGGNTEAFF
TRBV2,once,TRBD1,TRBJ1-2,TGTGCCAGCAGTGAAGGGACAGGGGGCTATGGCTACACCTTC,CASSEGTGGYGYTF
TRBV7-9,-,TRBD1,TRBJ2-5,TGTGCCAGCAGCGGAGAGGGACAGGGGTCATGGACCCAGTACTTC,CASSGEGQGSWTQYF
TRBV13,-,-,TRBJ2-7,TGTGCCAGCAGCTTAGAAGGGGGATCCTACGAGCAGTACTTC,CASSLEGGSYEQYF
TRBV29-1,-,TRBD1,TRBJ2-7,TGCAGCGTTGAAGCACTAAGGACAGGGGTAACCTACGAGCAGTACTTC,CSVEALRTGVTYEQYF
TRBV5-1,-,TRBD2,TRBJ2-7,TGCGCCAGCAGCTTTAGGGGACTAGCGGGAGAAGGAGACTACGAGCAGTACTTC,CASSFRGLAGEGDYEQYF
TRBV18,-,TRBD1,TRBJ2-1,TGTGCCAGCTCACTTTTCGGGACAGGGGGCCTATACAATGAGCAGTTCTTC,CASSLFGTGGLYNEQFF
TRBV24-1,-,TRBD1,TRBJ2-1,TGTGCCACCAGTGAGGGCTCCGGGACAGGGTTTTACAATGAGCAGTTCTTC,CATSEGSGTGFYNEQFF
TRBV27,-,TRBD1,TRBJ2-3,TGTGCCAGCAGTTTAAGGACAGGTAGCACAGATACGCAGTATTTT,CASSLRTGSTDTQYF
TRBV7-2,-,TRBD1,TRBJ1-2,TGTGCCAGCAGCCTGAGGGGGCGTCCCTATGGCTACACCTTC,CASSLRGRPYGYTF
TRBV6-2/TRBV6-3,-,TRBD1,TRBJ2-6,TGTGCCAGCAGCTTCGGACAGGGGAGAAGCTCTGGGGCCAACGTCCTGACTTTC,CASSFGQGRSSGANVLTF
TRBV5-4,-,TRBD1,TRBJ1-4,TGTGCCAGCAGCTTGAGATTGACAGGGCCGCCCTTCAATGAAAAACTGTTTTTT,CASSLRLTGPPFNEKLFF
TRBV7-2,-,-,TRBJ1-5,TGTGCCAGCAGCTTGGTGGACAGTGATGTTCCCCAGCATTTT,CASSLVDSDVPQHF
TRBV5-1,-,TRBD1,TRBJ2-7,TGCGCCAGCACCGACAGGGGGCGCGGAGTTGTCGAGCAGTACTTC,CASTDRGRGVVEQYF
TRBV7-9,once,TRBD1,TRBJ1-1,TGTGCCAGCAGCTTAAAGGGGGCGCCCGGAGCTTTCTTT,CASSLKGAPGAFF
TRBV5-6,once,-,TRBJ1-1,TGTGCCAGCAGCTGGCCTGGGCCAGGGCTGAGCACTGAAGCTTTCTTT,CASSWPGPGLSTEAFF
TRBV15,-,TRBD1,TRBJ1-2,TGTGCCACCAGCAGAGACGGGAGGACAGGGGGACTCCTCCATGGCTACACCTTC,CATSRDGRTGGLLHGYTF
TRBV3-1/TRBV3-2,many,-,TRBJ2-7,TGTGCCAGCAGCCAAGATAGACACGGCTACGAGCAGTACTTC,CASSQDRHGYEQYF
TRBV9,-,-,TRBJ1-2,TGTGCCAGCAGCGTAGGGGGCGCCTTCTCGGGCTATGGCTACACCTTC,CASSVGGAFSGYGYTF
TRBV9,-,-,TRBJ2-3,TGTGCCAGCAGCCCCCGGGACTTCGCGGGGGATACGCAGTATTTT,CASSPRDFAGDTQYF
TRBV18,-,TRBD1,TRBJ1-2,TGTGCCAGCTCACTCCAGGGGGGTTATGGCTACACCTTC,CASSLQGGYGYTF
TRBV7-9,-,TRBD1,TRBJ2-2,TGTGCCAGCAGCCCCTGGACAGGGGTGACCACCGGGGAGCTGTTTTTT,CASSPWTGVTTGELFF
TRBV28,-,TRBD1,TRBJ1-5,TGTGCCAGCAGTTTACGACAGGGTCTTCAGCCCCAGCATTTT,CASSLRQGLQPQHF
TRBV7-9,-,-,TRBJ1-1,TGTGCCAGCAGCCCCCGGAACACTGAAGCTTTCTTT,CASSPRNTEAFF
TRBV7-3,-,-,TRBJ1-1,TGTGCCAGCAGCTTAACCAGGGCTTCCATGAACACTGAAGCTTTCTTT,CASSLTRASMNTEAFF
TRBV29-1,-,TRBD2,TRBJ2-3,TGCAGCGCCGATAGCGGGGCTAGCACAGATACGCAGTATTTT,CSADSGASTDTQYF
TRBV5-6,-,TRBD1,TRBJ1-2,TGTGCCAGCAGCTTGTTCTTCCAGGGGGGTGCGTGCACCTTC,CASSLFFQGGACTF
TRBV27,-,-,TRBJ1-1,TGTGCCAGCAGTTCCTCCCAGGGGATAACTGAAGCTTTCTTT,CASSSSQGITEAFF
TRBV14,-,-,TRBJ2-7,TGTGCCAGCAGCCAACACCGAGGGCAGTACTTC,CASSQHRGQYF
TRBV5-1,few,TRBD2,TRBJ2-3,TGCGCCAGCAGCGCCGGGACTAGCGCGGATACGCAGTATTTT,CASSAGTSADTQYF
TRBV7-2,-,-,TRBJ2-3,TGTGCCAGCAGCTTAGTTGTCCCTCGCGGAGATACGCAGTATTTT,CASSLVVPRGDTQYF
TRBV5-6,-,-,TRBJ2-7,TGTGCCAGCAGCTTGGCCGGTACCGCTGCCTACGAGCAGTACTTC,CASSLAGTAAYEQYF
TRBV6-2/TRBV6-3,few,-,TRBJ1-5,TGTGCCAGCAGTTTGGCCGGGGGGAATCAGCCCCAGCATTTT,CASSLAGGNQPQHF
TRBV5-1,-,TRBD1,TRBJ2-5,TGCGCCAGCAGCGTACAGGGGATAGGGCAAGAGACCCAGTACTTC,CASSVQGIGQETQYF
TRBV30,-,-,TRBJ2-7,TGTGCCTGGAGTGTTCGTCGACAGATTAGCTCCTACGAGCAGTACTTC,CAWSVRRQISSYEQYF
TRBV7-3,-,-,TRBJ2-4,TGTGCCAGCAGCTTAGGGGCGGGGTACATTCAGTACTTC,CASSLGAGYIQYF
TRBV7-2,-,-,TRBJ1-2,TGTGCCAGCAGCTTCGAGGGATTCTATGGCTACACCTTC,CASSFEGFYGYTF
TRBV6-6,-,-,TRBJ1-4,TGTGCCAGCCGTCTAAGGGAGGAAAAACTGTTTTTT,CASRLREEKLFF
TRBV20-1,-,TRBD2,TRBJ2-7,TGCAGTGCTAGTCCGCTAGCGGGAGCCCGCGAGCAGTACTTC,CSASPLAGAREQYF
TRBV5-1,-,TRBD1,TRBJ2-7,TGCGCCAGCAGCTTGGCCCCGGGACAGGGGAGGGACGAGCAGTACTTC,CASSLAPGQGRDEQYF
TRBV18,-,-,TRBJ2-5,TGTGCCAGCTCATTTTACAGGGCGGAGACCCAGTACTTC,CASSFYRAETQYF
TRBV2,few,TRBD2,TRBJ2-3,TGTGCCAGCAGCGTAGCGGGGGGTCGCACAGATACGCAGTATTTT,CASSVAGGRTDTQYF
TRBV30,-,-,TRBJ2-2,TGTGCCTGCCCCCCCCGCGACAGGAACACCGGGGAGCTGTTTTTT,CACPPRDRNTGELFF
TRBV9,-,-,TRBJ2-3,TGTGCCAGCGGGGGGAGCCCCAGCACAGATACGCAGTATTTT,CASGGSPSTDTQYF
TRBV10-3,-,TRBD1,TRBJ1-3,TGTGCCATCAGTGCGACAGGGGGAGGAAACACCATATATTTT,CAISATGGGNTIYF
TRBV5-1,-,TRBD1,TRBJ2-5,TGCGCCAGCAGCTTCCGGACAGGAGAAGAGACCCAGTACTTC,CASSFRTGEETQYF
TRBV23-1,-,TRBD2,TRBJ2-5,TGCGCCAGCCCCCGGGTAGCGGGGAGGTCCCAGTACTTC,CASPRVAGRSQYF
TRBV7-9,-,TRBD1,TRBJ1-3,TGTGCCAGCAGCTTAAGGACAGGGCATGGAAACACCATATATTTT,CASSLRTGHGNTIYF
TRBV24-1,-,TRBD1,TRBJ1-2,TGTGCCACCAGTGATTTGCCCGGGACAGGGGGCGATTACACCTTC,CATSDLPGTGGDYTF
TRBV2,-,TRBD2,TRBJ2-7,TGTGCCGGCTCAGGACTAGCGGACTACGAGCAGTACTTC,CAGSGLADYEQYF
TRBV4-1,-,TRBD1,TRBJ2-1,TGCGCCAGCAGCAAAGGGGGACAGGGGATTAAAGAGCAGTTCTTC,CASSKGGQGIKEQFF
TRBV19,-,-,TRBJ1-3,TGTGCCAGTAAAAACGGGCCGAGGGCTGGAAACACCATATATTTT,CASKNGPRAGNTIYF
TRBV5-1,-,-,TRBJ2-7,TGCGCCAGCAGCTCTAGGGGCTCCTACGAGCAGTACTTC,CASSSRGSYEQYF
TRBV7-2,-,-,TRBJ1-2,TGTGCCAGCAGCTCCAAACCGAGGTCCGTGCCCTATGGCTACACCTTC,CASSSKPRSVPYGYTF